The 27 T cell receptor beta chains below all came from one sample that was sequenced in a study of chemoradiotherapy in HPV16-positive cancers. Data came from immunoSEQ multiplex PCR; TCRdb stores just in-frame clones and leaves some out. The sample consists of about 25,000 clones, roughly 92% of them appearing once. The input for sequencing was blood, taken from a patient who underwent chemoradiotherapy. All receptors come from a human donor with HPV-associated anogenital cancer.

This clone was picked up one time. The chain's CDR3 is CASSAPDSYGYTF. The CDR3 DNA sequence: TGTGCCAGCAGCGCCCCAGACTCCTATGGCTACACCTTC. The J gene is TRBJ1-2, the V gene TRBV7-3; D not certain. The CDR3 extends over 13 amino acids. V lost 5 bases to trimming and J lost 4 bases, with 11 bases between them. Germline loops: CDR1 SGHTA, CDR2 FQGTGA.

A few counts support this clone. The V call is TRBV4-1, the J call TRBJ1-5; TRBD1 might be the D (6 bases). V shed 4 bases and J shed 3 bases, with 13 bases lying between them. The CDR3 totals 15 residues. In germline, CDR1 is MGHRA, CDR2 YSYEKL. The DNA of the CDR3 is TGCGCCAGCAGCCCCTTACAGGGCTCCAATCAGCCCCAGCATTTT. Protein: CASSPLQGSNQPQHF.

The gene calls are TRBV7-8 and TRBJ1-5, with 10 bases aligning to TRBD1. V lost 3 bases and J lost 6; bases outside the gene matches: 5. CDR1 is SGHVS, CDR2 FQNEAQ, per germline. The CDR3 runs to 15 residues. This CDR3 is CASSLGQGPGQPQHF. As DNA, the CDR3 is TGTGCCAGCAGCTTGGGACAGGGGCCGGGTCAGCCCCAGCATTTT.

This chain uses TRBV14 with TRBJ2-3, with D possibly being TRBD1 (5 bases). Germline loops: CDR1 SGHDN, CDR2 FVKESK. Between the trimmed V and J ends, which lost 5 bases and 0 bases, there was a span of 15 bases. The CDR3 is made up of 16 amino acids. Here the CDR3 DNA reads TGTGCCAGCAGCACAAGACAGTCTTCTAGCACAGATACGCAGTATTTT. Protein sequence: CASSTRQSSSTDTQYF.

The rearrangement links TRBV5-1 to TRBJ2-7; unclear D gene. This CDR3 contains 14 residues. Germline-derived CDR1 and CDR2 are SGHRS and YFSETQ. Between the trimmed V and J ends, which lost 0 bases and 0 bases, there was a span of 7 bases. The CDR3 region is CASSLEILSYEQYF. CDR3 nucleotide sequence: TGCGCCAGCAGCTTGGAAATACTCTCCTACGAGCAGTACTTC.

This sequence joins TRBV4-1 and TRBJ1-5; no firm D call. The V end was cut by 0 bases, the J end by 4 bases, with 10 bases between. CDR3 length: 15 residues. Germline V gives CDR1 MGHRA, CDR2 YSYEKL. The CDR3 protein is CASSQDLNRNQPQHF. The CDR3 DNA reads as TGCGCCAGCAGCCAAGATCTAAACAGAAATCAGCCCCAGCATTTT.

Here the CDR3 reads CASSLGWGTGYTF. For the CDR3, the DNA is TGTGCCAGCAGTCTCGGTTGGGGGACTGGCTACACCTTC. J is TRBJ1-2 and V is TRBV6-5; TRBD1 is a possible D gene (5 bases). The CDR3 loop spans 13 amino acids. Germline CDR1 MNHEY, CDR2 SVGAGI. V was cut by 5 bases and J by 7 bases, with 14 bases left in between.

DNA for the CDR3: TGCGCCAGCAGCCAAGATCTAGCAGGGGCAGACTCGAATTCACCCCTCCACTTT. The encoded protein is CASSQDLAGADSNSPLHF. The chain carries TRBV4-3 and TRBJ1-6; D is possibly TRBD1 (6 bases). V shed 0 bases and J shed 7 bases, with 19 bases lying between them. This CDR3 is built from 18 residues. Germline values: CDR1 LGHNA, CDR2 YSLEER.

V gene TRBV7-2 combines with J gene TRBJ2-7; 8 bases fit TRBD1. Germline CDR1 is SGHTA and CDR2 is FQGNSA. CDR3 length: 14 residues. Germline trimming cut 3 bases from V and 2 bases from J; bases unmatched to any gene: 3. CDR3 in DNA: TGTGCCAGCAGCTTCCAGGGGGCCACCTACGAGCAGTACTTC. Translating gives CASSFQGATYEQYF.

The J gene is TRBJ2-7, the V gene TRBV5-1, with 9 bases identical to TRBD2. From germline, CDR1 is SGHRS and CDR2 YFSETQ. With 1 base clipped from V and 3 bases from J, the junction kept 8 bases outside the gene matches. CDR3 length equals 16 residues. CDR3 DNA: TGCGCCAGCAGCTTGCAGGGCGGGAGGGCCGGCTACGAGCAGTACTTC. Its translation is CASSLQGGRAGYEQYF.

The chain recombines TRBV4-1 with TRBJ2-1, with 8 bases matching TRBD2. The CDR3 is made up of 18 amino acids. The junction had 14 bases not matched to a gene; V was cut back by 0 bases and J by 7 bases. Germline CDR1 is MGHRA and CDR2 is YSYEKL. The CDR3 DNA follows: TGCGCCAGCAGCCAAGACTGGGGGACGGGAGGGCCTCGGAATGAGCAGTTCTTC. This translates into CASSQDWGTGGPRNEQFF.

The rearrangement uses TRBV6-5 and TRBJ2-7; D is undetermined. CDR3 length equals 14 residues. Deletions cut 2 bases from V and 6 bases from J, with 14 bases between. Germline CDR1 MNHEY, CDR2 SVGAGI. CDR3 sequence (DNA): TGTGCCAGCAGTTACGGGGAATTCTTCTCCGAGCAGTACTTC. Protein sequence: CASSYGEFFSEQYF.

The chain carries TRBV2 and TRBJ1-4; TRBD1 agrees at 9 bases. Germline values: CDR1 SNHLY, CDR2 FYNNEI. With V trimmed by 6 bases and J by 4 bases, 9 bases remained unmatched. The CDR3 is 16 residues long. The CDR3 region is CASSFLTGGHNEKLFF. CDR3 coding DNA: TGTGCCAGCAGCTTCCTAACAGGGGGCCATAATGAAAAACTGTTTTTT.

The chain recombines TRBV2 with TRBJ2-7; D is perhaps TRBD1 (6 bases). Germline CDR1 and CDR2: SNHLY and FYNNEI. This CDR3 comprises 14 residues. Deletions cut 7 bases from V and 4 bases from J, with 17 bases between. CDR3 region: CASTRDRGGYEQYF. Written as DNA, the CDR3 is TGTGCCAGCACCCGGGACCGAGGGGGTTACGAGCAGTACTTC.

The rearrangement uses TRBV6-5 and TRBJ1-3; D gene uncertain. The V end was cut by 2 bases, the J end by 4 bases, with 12 bases between. Germline CDR1 and CDR2: MNHEY and SVGAGI. This CDR3 is 15 amino acids long. CDR3 sequence (DNA): TGTGCCAGCAGTTACGAACCTACCGGGGGAAACACCATATATTTT. Protein sequence: CASSYEPTGGNTIYF.

The V call is TRBV5-1, the J call TRBJ2-3; weak D call: TRBD1 (6 bases). V was pared by 4 bases and J by 3 bases, with 15 bases between. This CDR3 is 15 amino acids long. Germline CDR1 and CDR2: SGHRS and YFSETQ. For the CDR3, the DNA is TGCGCCAGCAGCCCCCCGACAGGAGGTACAGATACGCAGTATTTT. Protein: CASSPPTGGTDTQYF.

The chain combines TRBV5-1 with TRBJ2-2, with D possibly being TRBD1 or TRBD2 (5 bases each). Trimming pared 5 bases from V and 5 bases from J, leaving 13 bases between. CDR3 length: 14 amino acids. Germline CDR1 reads SGHRS; CDR2 reads YFSETQ. The CDR3 nucleotides are TGCGCCAGCAGGGACCGGGGCGGGACCGGGGAGCTGTTTTTT. Protein sequence: CASRDRGGTGELFF.

The chain has TRBV28 and TRBJ2-5, with a possible D match to TRBD2 (7 bases). V was clipped by 2 bases and J by 4 bases, with 17 bases between them. Per the germline V gene, CDR1 is MDHEN and CDR2 is SYDVKM. The CDR3 extends over 16 amino acids. CDR3 DNA sequence: TGTGCCAGCAGTTTAGCGGGGGCAAACGGGGGAGAGACCCAGTACTTC. It is translated as CASSLAGANGGETQYF. Filled out from reference TRBV28 and TRBJ2-5, the complete variable domain reads DVKVTQSSRYLVKRTGEKVFLECVQDMDHENMFWYRQDPGLGLRLIYFSYDVKMKEKGDIPEGYSVSREKKERFSLILESASTNQTSMYLCASSLAGANGGETQYFGPGTRLLVL.

This rearrangement joins TRBV5-4 to TRBJ2-2, with TRBD1 matching over 8 bases. Germline V CDR1 and CDR2: SGHNT, YYREEE (reference sequence). CDR3 length: 13 residues. V shed 4 bases, J shed 6 bases, and the junction held 2 bases outside the gene matches. The CDR3 DNA sequence: TGTGCCAGCAGCCCGGACAGGGCCGGGGAGCTGTTTTTT. Encoded protein: CASSPDRAGELFF.

This clone appeared once. This chain uses TRBV10-3 with TRBJ1-3; no reliable D call. The germline V and J ends were trimmed by 8 bases and 4 bases, with 9 bases remaining between them. CDR1 ENHRY and CDR2 SYGVKD come from the germline V gene. The CDR3 loop spans 12 amino acids. CDR3 sequence (DNA): TGTGCCATCGCGACGTTCGGAAACACCATATATTTT. It translates to CAIATFGNTIYF.

This chain uses TRBV7-8 with TRBJ2-7; TRBD2 matches 8 bases. Germline-derived CDR1 and CDR2 are SGHVS and FQNEAQ. The junction had 2 bases not matched to a gene; V was cut back by 2 bases and J by 2 bases. There are 14 residues in the CDR3. The CDR3 nucleotides read TGTGCCAGCAGCTTAAACGGGGGGGCCTACGAGCAGTACTTC. It encodes CASSLNGGAYEQYF.

The chain recombines TRBV13 with TRBJ2-1, with TRBD1 identical over 12 bases. The germline gives CDR1 PRHDT, CDR2 FYEKMQ (reference sequence). V lost 3 bases and J lost 9; bases outside the gene matches: 6. This CDR3 is built from 15 residues. CDR3 sequence (DNA): TGTGCCAGCAGCTTCCGGGACAGGGGGCCGAGTGAGCAGTTCTTC. Translation gives CASSFRDRGPSEQFF.

The chain is built from TRBV29-1 and TRBJ2-7; 8 nucleotides agree with TRBD1. After removal of 6 bases from V and 0 bases from J, the junction contained 7 bases not matched to a gene. The germline V gene encodes CDR1 SQVTM and CDR2 ANQGSEA. The CDR3 spans 14 residues. The CDR3 nucleotides are TGCAGCGTCCGACAGGGGCTCAGCTCCTACGAGCAGTACTTC. As protein: CSVRQGLSSYEQYF.

This chain links TRBV5-1 with TRBJ2-7; the D call may be TRBD1 or TRBD2 (5 bases each). V shed 0 bases and J shed 4 bases, with 8 bases lying between them. This CDR3 has 13 amino acids. The V gene's germline CDR1 is SGHRS and CDR2 YFSETQ. The CDR3 DNA sequence: TGCGCCAGCAGCTTGGGAGAGGGGTACGAGCAGTACTTC. Translated: CASSLGEGYEQYF.

V gene TRBV5-1 combines with J gene TRBJ2-2; D unresolved. The V gene's germline CDR1 is SGHRS and CDR2 YFSETQ. The CDR3 runs to 13 residues. V was trimmed by 2 bases and J by 4 bases, leaving 6 bases between them. CDR3 region: CASSFQATGELFF. CDR3 DNA: TGCGCCAGCAGCTTCCAGGCCACCGGGGAGCTGTTTTTT.

The chain employs TRBV5-4 and TRBJ1-2, with a possible D match to TRBD1 (5 bases). The CDR3 spans 14 residues. Trimming shortened V by 2 bases and J by 8 bases, and 16 bases separated the two germline ends. Germline loops: CDR1 SGHNT, CDR2 YYREEE (reference sequence). CDR3 DNA: TGTGCCAGCAGCTTACCGGGGCTCTCAGCCGGCTACACCTTC. It translates to CASSLPGLSAGYTF.

CDR3 sequence: CASSQVNSNQPQHF. The CDR3 coding sequence is TGTGCCAGCAGCCAGGTGAATAGCAATCAGCCCCAGCATTTT. V is TRBV6-6 and J is TRBJ1-5, with D unclear. This CDR3 comprises 14 residues. V was trimmed by 6 bases and J by 0 bases, leaving 9 bases between them. Looked up from germline, CDR1 is MNHNY and CDR2 is SVGAGI (reference sequence).